This passage covers 12 T cell receptor beta chains from one sample sequenced in a study of T cells after yellow fever vaccination. TCRdb reprocessed the 5' RACE reads with MiXCR, giving one entry per CDR3 protein. The profile shows about 22,000 distinct CDR3 sequences, 4% to 6% of them singletons. Sequences were derived from PBMCs, either bulk or a sorted T-cell subset (CD4+, CD8+, memory, or dextramer-sorted; not recorded which), sampled approximately 47 days after the first yellow fever vaccination. The source is a man between 18 and 35 years old who received the YFV17D yellow fever vaccine.

Ten or more counts support this clonotype. The chain uses TRBV7-2 and TRBJ2-2, with 9 nucleotides matching TRBD1. Germline values: CDR1 SGHTA, CDR2 FQGNSA. V gave up 5 bases and J gave up 7 bases; unmatched junction bases: 8. This CDR3 comprises 15 residues. The CDR3 DNA is TGTGCCAGCAGCCGGGACAGGGTCGAAGACGGGGAGCTGTTTTTT. Protein: CASSRDRVEDGELFF.

This chain connects TRBV7-3 to TRBJ2-3; TRBD2 aligns across 9 bases. The J segment lost 4 bases and the V segment lost 2 bases, leaving 1 base of the junction unmatched. The CDR3 spans 14 residues. From germline, CDR1 is SGHTA and CDR2 FQGTGA. CDR3 residues: CASSLGTSSDTQYF. CDR3 nucleotide sequence: TGTGCCAGCAGCTTAGGGACTAGCTCAGATACGCAGTATTTT.

Many counts were recorded for this clonotype. The chain has TRBV24-1 and TRBJ2-3, with D unresolved. The CDR3 has 17 residues. Between the trimmed V and J ends, which lost 1 base and 4 bases, there was a span of 17 bases. The germline CDR1 and CDR2 sequences are KGHDR and SFDVKD. The CDR3 DNA sequence: TGTGCCACCAGTGATTTTCCGGAAGGGCCAAGCGCAGATACGCAGTATTTT. Its translation: CATSDFPEGPSADTQYF.

In the case of this clonotype: A much bigger clone sits one base away, suggesting this may be a read error. This sequence joins TRBV5-1 and TRBJ2-1; D is ambiguous. Per germline, CDR1 SGHRS and CDR2 YFSETQ. The CDR3 is 15 amino acids. V was clipped by 2 bases and J by 0 bases, with 9 bases between them. The CDR3 bases are TGCGCCAGCAGCTTAGCGACTGGCTCCTACAATGAGCAGTTCTTC. Translated: CASSLATGSYNEQFF.

At least ten counts were recorded for this clonotype. The rearrangement uses TRBV7-3 and TRBJ2-3; weak D call: TRBD1 (6 bases). This CDR3 contains 14 residues. Trimming took 5 bases from V and 2 from J, leaving 11 bases between them. Germline V gene data show CDR1 as SGHTA and CDR2 as FQGTGA. CDR3 loop: CASSRGHSTDTQYF. The CDR3 coding sequence is TGTGCCAGCAGCCGGGGACATTCCACAGATACGCAGTATTTT.

This clonotype has at least ten counts. V and J are TRBV11-2 and TRBJ1-1, with D hard to call. Germline loops: CDR1 SGHAT, CDR2 FQNNGV. This CDR3 is 11 amino acids long. Deletions cut 8 bases from V and 1 base from J, with 5 bases between. CDR3 sequence: CASGPNTEAFF. CDR3 coding DNA: TGTGCCAGCGGCCCGAACACTGAAGCTTTCTTT.

The table lists this clonotype with many counts. The CDR3 loop is CAISGQGPPNSPLHF. The CDR3 DNA reads TGTGCCATCAGCGGACAGGGCCCCCCTAATTCACCCCTCCACTTT. This chain joins TRBV10-3 and TRBJ1-6; 8 bases align to TRBD1. The CDR3 has 15 residues. V lost 6 bases, J lost 6 bases, and 7 bases stayed unmatched. In germline, CDR1 is ENHRY, CDR2 SYGVKD.

This clonotype has at least ten counts. The J gene is TRBJ2-5, the V gene TRBV27; TRBD2 agrees at 9 bases. Germline CDR1 MNHEY, CDR2 SMNVEV (reference sequence). V trimming: 0 bases; J trimming: 2 bases; junction bases outside the gene matches: 7. The CDR3 totals 17 residues. Here the CDR3 reads CASSLSPPGLAQETQYF. The CDR3 DNA sequence: TGTGCCAGCAGTTTATCGCCACCGGGACTAGCTCAAGAGACCCAGTACTTC.

This clonotype was seen repeatedly, ten times or more. The chain links TRBV4-1 to TRBJ1-1; D is ambiguous. Germline CDR1 and CDR2: MGHRA and YSYEKL. This CDR3 is built from 12 residues. V gave up 1 base and J gave up 6 bases, with 6 bases separating them. CDR3 in DNA: TGCGCCAGCAGCCAAGGAGGCCCTGAAGCTTTCTTT. Protein: CASSQGGPEAFF.

In its sample, this clonotype was seen many times. This chain links TRBV6-2 or TRBV6-3 with TRBJ1-2, with D tentatively TRBD1 (6 bases). The germline gives CDR1 MNHEY, CDR2 SVGEGT. Trimming left V 5 bases short and J 4 bases short, with 14 bases between. There are 14 residues in the CDR3. The CDR3 nucleotides read TGTGCCAGCAGTGGACAGTCCTTTACCTATGGCTACACCTTC. This gives the protein CASSGQSFTYGYTF.

This clonotype was seen repeatedly, ten times or more. The chain employs TRBV20-1 and TRBJ2-1; 9 bases fit TRBD1. CDR3 size: 14 residues. V dropped 6 bases and J dropped 3; count of bases not matched to a gene: 6. The V gene's germline CDR1 is DFQATT and CDR2 SNEGSKA (reference sequence). CDR3 nucleotides: TGCAGTGCACAACCGGGACAGGGCTACAATGAGCAGTTCTTC. Protein product: CSAQPGQGYNEQFF.

At least ten counts were recorded for this clonotype. The chain joins TRBV4-3 to TRBJ1-1; D possibly corresponds to TRBD1 (6 bases). The CDR3 runs to 15 residues. V was shortened by 1 base and J by 3 bases, with 12 bases between the two germline ends. Germline V gene data show CDR1 as LGHNA and CDR2 as YSLEER. The CDR3 loop reads CASSQVGGGDTEAFF. The CDR3 DNA reads as TGCGCCAGCAGCCAAGTAGGGGGAGGAGACACTGAAGCTTTCTTT.